This T cell receptor beta chain appears in the sequencing data of a study of CD8 T cells in ankylosing spondylitis. Regarding the study as a whole: In ankylosing spondylitis blood, a motif of 7 to 9 highly homologous TCR beta variants appeared characteristic.

Only a few counts were recorded for this clonotype. What it recognizes is unknown. Germline V gene data show CDR1 as MNHEY and CDR2 as SVGEGT. The CDR3 length is 18 residues. V shed 4 bases, J shed 1 base, and the junction held 10 bases outside the gene matches. TCRdb processed the 5' RACE reads anew with MiXCR; each CDR3 protein has one entry. The table lists under 250,000 distinct CDR3 sequences, about 10% of them singletons. V gene TRBV6-2 or TRBV6-3 combines with J gene TRBJ2-1, with TRBD2 identical over 10 bases. The clonotype originates from a male donor with ankylosing spondylitis or in good health (not recorded which). Sequenced sample: blood, either unsorted or a sorted T cell fraction (not recorded which). The CDR3 DNA follows: TGTGCCAGCAGTTTTAAAGAACTAGCGGGGCTGTCCTACAATGAGCAGTTCTTC. Protein sequence: CASSFKELAGLSYNEQFF.